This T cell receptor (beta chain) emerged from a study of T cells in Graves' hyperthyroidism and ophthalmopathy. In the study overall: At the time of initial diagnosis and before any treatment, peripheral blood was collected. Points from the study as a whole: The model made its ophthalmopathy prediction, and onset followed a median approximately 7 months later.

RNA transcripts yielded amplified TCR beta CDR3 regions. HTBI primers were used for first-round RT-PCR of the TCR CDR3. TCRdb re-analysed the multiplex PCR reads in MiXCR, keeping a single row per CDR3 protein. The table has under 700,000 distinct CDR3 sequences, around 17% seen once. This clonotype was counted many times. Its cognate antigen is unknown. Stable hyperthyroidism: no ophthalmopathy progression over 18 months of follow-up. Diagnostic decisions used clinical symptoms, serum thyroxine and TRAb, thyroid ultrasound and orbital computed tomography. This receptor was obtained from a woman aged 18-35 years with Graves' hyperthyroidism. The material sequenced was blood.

This CDR3 is CASSFGGTWGADTQYF. The CDR3 nucleotides read TGTGCCAGCAGTTTTGGGGGGACATGGGGCGCAGATACGCAGTATTTT. V and J are TRBV27 and TRBJ2-3, with D perhaps TRBD1 or TRBD2 (6 bases each). Per the germline V gene, CDR1 is MNHEY and CDR2 is SMNVEV (reference sequence). Deletions cut 3 bases from V and 4 bases from J, with 17 bases between. This CDR3 contains 16 residues.